One sample yielded the 11 T cell receptor beta chains listed below, sequenced in a study of T cell responses to AZD1222 COVID-19 vaccine. Profiled with immunoSEQ multiplex PCR; TCRdb holds only in-frame clones, not every one. The repertoire includes fewer than 120,000 clones, about 85% of them detected once, and 3.2% sits in the top ten. Sequencing used peripheral blood, obtained on day 0 of AZD1222 vaccination. Source of these receptors: an adult in good health.

The chain couples TRBV15 to TRBJ1-5; D perhaps matches TRBD1 (5 bases). The germline V and J ends were trimmed by 4 bases and 7 bases, with 11 bases remaining between them. Germline V gene data show CDR1 as LNHNV and CDR2 as YYDKDF (reference sequence). CDR3 size: 13 residues. The chain's CDR3 is CATSTQEGQPQHF. The CDR3 DNA reads TGTGCCACCAGCACCCAAGAGGGGCAGCCCCAGCATTTT. The entire variable domain, with the rest obtained from reference TRBV15 and TRBJ1-5, is as follows: DAMVIQNPRYQVTQFGKPVTLSCSQTLNHNVMYWYQQKSSQAPKLLFHYYDKDFNNEADTPDNFQSRRPNTSFCFLDIRSPGLGDTAMYLCATSTQEGQPQHFGDGTRLSIL.

This clone came up once. The V gene is TRBV5-1, the J gene TRBJ2-3; D is ambiguous. Deletions cut 0 bases from V and 2 bases from J, with 4 bases between. CDR1 SGHRS and CDR2 YFSETQ come from the germline V gene. The CDR3 loop spans 13 amino acids. The CDR3 loop is CASSLDNTDTQYF. CDR3 sequence (DNA): TGCGCCAGCAGCTTGGACAACACAGATACGCAGTATTTT.

The V call is TRBV19, the J call TRBJ2-3; the match to TRBD2 covers 9 bases. CDR3 length equals 14 residues. The junction had 5 bases not matched to a gene; V was cut back by 9 bases and J by 1 base. Germline V gene lookup returns CDR1 LNHDA and CDR2 SQIVND (reference sequence). The CDR3 DNA is TGTGCCAGCGGTGCGGGAGGGGGCACAGATACGCAGTATTTT. This gives the protein CASGAGGGTDTQYF.

The gene calls are TRBV9 and TRBJ2-3; D may be TRBD1 (5 bases). The CDR3 is made up of 13 amino acids. Trimming took off 0 bases at V and 5 bases at J, with 7 bases between the two ends. From germline, CDR1 is SGDLS and CDR2 YYNGEE. CDR3 amino acids: CASSVGGRDTQYF. CDR3 DNA: TGTGCCAGCAGCGTAGGGGGCCGAGATACGCAGTATTTT.

The chain has TRBV2 and TRBJ1-1, with 10 bases fitting TRBD1. The CDR3 covers 15 residues. Germline CDR1 and CDR2: SNHLY and FYNNEI. The V and J ends lost 6 bases and 12 bases, in that order; junction bases with no gene match: 16. The CDR3: CASSPPGDRGASTFF. CDR3 coding DNA: TGTGCCAGCAGCCCCCCTGGGGACAGGGGTGCTAGTACTTTCTTT.

The chain carries TRBV7-8 and TRBJ2-1; a possible D gene is TRBD2 (5 bases). V lost 5 bases and J lost 1, with 18 bases in between. Germline V gene data show CDR1 as SGHVS and CDR2 as FQNEAQ. The CDR3 extends over 17 amino acids. The CDR3: CASSARGMASSYNEQFF. DNA of the CDR3: TGTGCCAGCAGCGCCCGGGGAATGGCCTCATCCTACAATGAGCAGTTCTTC.

The rearrangement joins TRBV27 to TRBJ1-2; weak D call: TRBD1 (5 bases). The V and J ends lost 11 bases and 4 bases respectively, with 11 bases between them. CDR3 length: 11 residues. Per the germline V gene, CDR1 is MNHEY and CDR2 is SMNVEV (reference sequence). The CDR3 nucleotides read TGTGCCCGTCGAGGGGCCTATGGCTACACCTTC. Its translation: CARRGAYGYTF.

The rearrangement joins TRBV3-1 (or the pseudogene TRBV3-2) to TRBJ2-1; D possibly corresponds to TRBD1 (6 bases). Trimming took 1 base from V and 11 from J, leaving 15 bases between them. Germline V CDR1 and CDR2: LGHDT, YNNKEL (reference sequence). The CDR3 has 14 residues. DNA for the CDR3: TGTGCCAGCAGCCAAGGAGCGGCGCAGGGGAAGCAGTTCTTC. It is translated as CASSQGAAQGKQFF.

The chain recombines TRBV30 with TRBJ1-4; the match to TRBD1 covers 7 bases. CDR1 is GTSNPN and CDR2 is SVGIG in the germline V gene (reference sequence). The CDR3 extends over 14 amino acids. V shed 2 bases, J shed 6 bases, and the junction held 6 bases outside the gene matches. CDR3 residues: CAWSYRGGDEKLFF. In DNA form, the CDR3 reads TGTGCCTGGAGTTACAGGGGTGGAGATGAAAAACTGTTTTTT.

The chain carries TRBV28 and TRBJ2-7, with TRBD2 as a possible D gene (5 bases). This CDR3 comprises 15 residues. The V end was cut by 5 bases, the J end by 5 bases, with 19 bases between. Germline V lookup: CDR1 MDHEN, CDR2 SYDVKM. CDR3 bases: TGTGCCAGCAGTACGCGGGCTCCCCCAGCCAACGAGCAGTACTTC. Amino acid sequence: CASSTRAPPANEQYF.

The rearrangement uses TRBV28 and TRBJ2-4; D is unclear. Per the germline V gene, CDR1 is MDHEN and CDR2 is SYDVKM. The V gene lost 4 bases and the J gene lost 7 bases, with 11 bases spanning the gap. The CDR3 has 13 residues. The CDR3 is CASSSPGTNIQYF. CDR3 sequence (DNA): TGTGCCAGCAGTTCTCCCGGAACTAACATTCAGTACTTC.